The 4 T cell receptor beta chains in this list originate from one sample, sequenced in a study of early T cells in non-severe SARS-CoV-2 infection. TCRdb redid the calling of the 5' RACE reads with MiXCR, one entry per CDR3 protein. The profile shows tens of thousands of distinct CDR3 sequences, about 14% of them singletons. The starting material was whole blood, obtained at baseline. The receptors were gathered from an adult who was a healthcare worker with PCR-confirmed SARS-CoV-2 infection or an uninfected control (not recorded which).

The rearrangement links TRBV19 to TRBJ2-3; 7 bases fit TRBD2. The CDR3 runs to 13 residues. V lost 5 bases and J lost 5; bases outside the gene matches: 4. The germline V gene has CDR1 LNHDA and CDR2 SQIVND (reference sequence). The DNA of the CDR3 is TGTGCCAGTAGTCTAAGGGAGGGAGATACGCAGTATTTT. It translates to CASSLREGDTQYF.

This clonotype has only a few counts. V gene TRBV5-4 combines with J gene TRBJ2-2, with 7 bases that match TRBD1. The germline gives CDR1 SGHNT, CDR2 YYREEE (reference sequence). The CDR3 covers 17 residues. Trimming removed 5 bases from V and 0 bases from J; junction bases left unmatched: 10. The DNA of the CDR3 is TGTGCCAGCAGGCAACCGGGACAGAGCGCGAACACCGGGGAGCTGTTTTTT. Translation gives CASRQPGQSANTGELFF.

This clonotype was detected only once. The CDR3 here is CASSPPVQGGTEAFF. CDR3 DNA sequence: TGTGCCAGCTCACCACCGGTGCAGGGGGGCACTGAAGCTTTCTTT. The chain carries TRBV18 and TRBJ1-1, with 7 bases fitting TRBD1. Trimming at V came to 0 bases and at J to 4 bases, leaving 5 bases not matched to a gene. Looked up from germline, CDR1 is KGHSH and CDR2 is LQKENI. CDR3 length equals 15 residues.

This clonotype has a count of ten or more. This chain uses TRBV19 with TRBJ2-7; 8 nucleotides align to TRBD2. CDR1 is LNHDA and CDR2 is SQIVND in the germline V gene (reference sequence). CDR3 length: 14 residues. V gave up 10 bases and J gave up 3 bases; unmatched junction bases: 11. Here the CDR3 DNA reads TGTGCCACCGCGCCGGGGGGGTCTTTCTACGAGCAGTACTTC. It is translated as CATAPGGSFYEQYF.